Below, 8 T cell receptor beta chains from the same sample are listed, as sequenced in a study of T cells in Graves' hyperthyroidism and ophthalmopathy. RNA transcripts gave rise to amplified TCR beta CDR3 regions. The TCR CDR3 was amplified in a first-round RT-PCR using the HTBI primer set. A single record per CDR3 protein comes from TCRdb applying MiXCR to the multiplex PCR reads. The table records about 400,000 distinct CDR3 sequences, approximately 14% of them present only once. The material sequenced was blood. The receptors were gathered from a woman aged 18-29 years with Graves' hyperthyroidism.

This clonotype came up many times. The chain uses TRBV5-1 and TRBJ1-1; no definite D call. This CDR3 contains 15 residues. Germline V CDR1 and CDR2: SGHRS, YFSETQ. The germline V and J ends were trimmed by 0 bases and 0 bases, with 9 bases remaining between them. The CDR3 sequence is CASSLVAGMNTEAFF. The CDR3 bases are TGCGCCAGCAGCTTGGTGGCGGGAATGAACACTGAAGCTTTCTTT.

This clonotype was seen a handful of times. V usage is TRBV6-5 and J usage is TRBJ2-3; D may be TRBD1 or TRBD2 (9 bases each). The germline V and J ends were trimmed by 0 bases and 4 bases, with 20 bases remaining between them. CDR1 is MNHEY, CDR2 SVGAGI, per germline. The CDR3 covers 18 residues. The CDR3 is CASSYSRGGGTGSDTQYF. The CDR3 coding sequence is TGTGCCAGCAGTTACTCGCGGGGGGGGGGGACAGGGTCAGATACGCAGTATTTT.

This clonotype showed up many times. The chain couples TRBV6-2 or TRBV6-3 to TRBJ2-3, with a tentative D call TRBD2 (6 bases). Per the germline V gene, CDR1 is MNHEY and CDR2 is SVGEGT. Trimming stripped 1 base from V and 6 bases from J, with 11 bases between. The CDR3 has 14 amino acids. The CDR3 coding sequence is TGTGCCAGCAGTTACTGGAGGGGCCACGATACGCAGTATTTT. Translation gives CASSYWRGHDTQYF.

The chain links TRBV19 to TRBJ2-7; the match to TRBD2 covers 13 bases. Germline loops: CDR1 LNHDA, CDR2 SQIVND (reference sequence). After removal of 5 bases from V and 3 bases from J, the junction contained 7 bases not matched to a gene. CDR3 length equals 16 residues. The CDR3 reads CASSAQGLAGNYEQYF. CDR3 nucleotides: TGTGCCAGTAGTGCCCAGGGACTAGCGGGAAACTACGAGCAGTACTTC.

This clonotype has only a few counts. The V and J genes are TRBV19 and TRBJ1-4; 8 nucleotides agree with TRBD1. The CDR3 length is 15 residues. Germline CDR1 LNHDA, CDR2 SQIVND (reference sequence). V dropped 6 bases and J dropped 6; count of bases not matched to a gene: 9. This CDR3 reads CASSPPTGDYEKLFF. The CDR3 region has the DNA TGTGCCAGTAGCCCCCCGACAGGGGACTATGAAAAACTGTTTTTT. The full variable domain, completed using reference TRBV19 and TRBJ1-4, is DGGITQSPKYLFRKEGQNVTLSCEQNLNHDAMYWYRQDPGQGLRLIYYSQIVNDFQKGDIAEGYSVSREKKESFPLTVTSAQKNPTAFYLCASSPPTGDYEKLFFGSGTQLSVL.

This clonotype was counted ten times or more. The CDR3 here is CASSTTENTEAFF. The CDR3, as DNA: TGTGCCAGTAGTACAACAGAGAACACTGAAGCTTTCTTT. The chain uses TRBV6-1 and TRBJ1-1, with no clear D. Between the trimmed V and J ends, which lost 9 bases and 1 base, there was a span of 12 bases. The CDR3 is 13 amino acids. CDR1 and CDR2 (germline): MNHNS, SASEGT.

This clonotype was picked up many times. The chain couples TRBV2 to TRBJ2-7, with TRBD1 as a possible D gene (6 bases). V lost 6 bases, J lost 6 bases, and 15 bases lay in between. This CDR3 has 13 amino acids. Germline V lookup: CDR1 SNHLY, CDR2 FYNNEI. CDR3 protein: CASSLGLGAEQYF. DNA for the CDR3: TGTGCCAGCAGCTTGGGTCTGGGGGCCGAGCAGTACTTC.

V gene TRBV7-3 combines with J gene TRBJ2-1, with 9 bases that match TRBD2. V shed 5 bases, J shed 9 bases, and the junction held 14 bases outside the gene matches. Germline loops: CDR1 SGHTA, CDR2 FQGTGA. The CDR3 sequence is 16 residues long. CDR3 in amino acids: CASSPSLAGVPAEQFF. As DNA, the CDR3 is TGTGCCAGCAGCCCATCCTTAGCGGGAGTCCCCGCTGAGCAGTTCTTC. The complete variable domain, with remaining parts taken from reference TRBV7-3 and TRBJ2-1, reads GAGVSQTPSNKVTEKGKYVELRCDPISGHTALYWYRQSLGQGPEFLIYFQGTGAADDSGLPNDRFFAVRPEGSVSTLKIQRTERGDSAVYLCASSPSLAGVPAEQFFGPGTRLTVL.